These 10 T cell receptor beta chains originate from one sample sequenced in a study of shared clonotypes between healthy human individuals. Clones were read by immunoSEQ multiplex PCR, and TCRdb kept only the in-frame ones, dropping some. This table holds approximately 590,000 clones, around 95% found once. Naive CD8 cells, CD45RO-negative and positively selected for CCR7, excluded terminally differentiated effector memory CD45RA+ cells. Sequencing was done on a sample of naive CD8+ T cells sorted from blood. The receptors come from a woman in her 30s in good health.

The chain uses TRBV4-2 and TRBJ2-5; D is tentatively TRBD1 or TRBD2 (6 bases each). In germline, CDR1 is LGHNA, CDR2 YNFKEQ. The V end was cut by 1 base, the J end by 3 bases, with 18 bases between. CDR3 size: 17 residues. The CDR3 reads CASSQVLYKRGEETQYF. CDR3 bases: TGTGCCAGCAGCCAAGTACTTTACAAAAGGGGGGAAGAGACCCAGTACTTC.

The V and J genes are TRBV6-5 and TRBJ2-1, with D uncertain. The CDR3 runs to 14 residues. CDR1 is MNHEY, CDR2 SVGAGI, per germline. Trimming shortened V by 8 bases and J by 1 base, and 12 bases separated the two germline ends. CDR3 residues: CASGMAGSYNEQFF. The CDR3 region has the DNA TGTGCCAGCGGTATGGCCGGGTCCTACAATGAGCAGTTCTTC.

The chain combines TRBV28 with TRBJ1-3; TRBD1 agrees at 7 bases. The germline CDR1 and CDR2 sequences are MDHEN and SYDVKM. V trimming: 7 bases; J trimming: 1 base; junction bases outside the gene matches: 16. The CDR3 has 18 residues. CDR3 nucleotides: TGTGCCAGCACCGGGACAGCTACACCGCTACCTTCTGGAAACACCATATATTTT. Protein: CASTGTATPLPSGNTIYF.

A single count supports this clone. The genes are TRBV28 and TRBJ1-2, with D possibly being TRBD1 (5 bases). Germline V gene lookup returns CDR1 MDHEN and CDR2 SYDVKM. The CDR3 runs to 14 residues. Trimming pared 2 bases from V and 6 bases from J, leaving 13 bases between. In DNA, the CDR3 is TGTGCCAGCAGTTTAACCCACCTGGGGGATGGCTACACCTTC. It is translated as CASSLTHLGDGYTF.

The rearrangement joins TRBV4-1 to TRBJ2-7, with 13 bases aligning to TRBD2. This CDR3 is built from 15 residues. V trimming: 4 bases; J trimming: 4 bases; junction bases outside the gene matches: 4. CDR1 and CDR2 (germline): MGHRA, YSYEKL. CDR3 sequence: CASSLGTSGMYEQYF. In nucleotides, the CDR3 is TGCGCCAGCAGCCTAGGGACTAGCGGGATGTACGAGCAGTACTTC.

This clone was detected only once. The chain couples TRBV6-6 to TRBJ2-4; D ambiguous. CDR3 length: 16 residues. The V end lost 6 bases, the J end lost 3 bases, and 18 bases lay between the germline ends. In germline, CDR1 is MNHNY, CDR2 SVGAGI (reference sequence). CDR3 sequence reads: CASSATDTVGKNIQYF. For the CDR3, the DNA is TGTGCCAGCAGCGCAACAGATACGGTTGGCAAAAACATTCAGTACTTC.

DNA of the CDR3: TGTGCCAGCAGCCAAACTAGCGGAAGTACCTACGAGCAGTACTTC. This sequence encodes CASSQTSGSTYEQYF. The chain links TRBV7-6 to TRBJ2-7; 8 bases fit TRBD2. The V gene's germline CDR1 is SGHVS and CDR2 FNYEAQ. After removal of 5 bases from V and 2 bases from J, the junction contained 8 bases not matched to a gene. This CDR3 region has 15 residues.

This chain links TRBV28 with TRBJ2-7; no clear D. CDR3 length: 15 residues. CDR1 MDHEN and CDR2 SYDVKM come from the germline V gene. Trimming left V 8 bases short and J 2 bases short, with 19 bases between. The DNA for the CDR3 is TGTGCCAGCTTTCGTTCGTCCGGGCCCCCCTACGAGCAGTACTTC. Its translation: CASFRSSGPPYEQYF.

This chain uses TRBV27 with TRBJ1-1; tentatively, D is TRBD1 (6 bases). Trimming took 3 bases from V and 5 from J, leaving 22 bases between them. The CDR3 has 17 amino acids. Germline V gene lookup returns CDR1 MNHEY and CDR2 SMNVEV (reference sequence). The CDR3 DNA reads TGTGCCAGCAGTTTCATCGGGGGGCGACAGTTGGGAACTGAAGCTTTCTTT. Translating gives CASSFIGGRQLGTEAFF.

CDR3 in amino acids: CASSHDQPQHF. The CDR3 DNA sequence: TGTGCCAGCAGTCACGATCAGCCCCAGCATTTT. This chain joins TRBV28 and TRBJ1-5; D not certain. This CDR3 contains 11 residues. The ends were cut back, 5 bases at V and 5 bases at J, with 4 bases in the middle. CDR1 and CDR2 from the germline V gene are MDHEN and SYDVKM. Full variable domain (remainder filled in from reference TRBV28 and TRBJ1-5): DVKVTQSSRYLVKRTGEKVFLECVQDMDHENMFWYRQDPGLGLRLIYFSYDVKMKEKGDIPEGYSVSREKKERFSLILESASTNQTSMYLCASSHDQPQHFGDGTRLSIL.